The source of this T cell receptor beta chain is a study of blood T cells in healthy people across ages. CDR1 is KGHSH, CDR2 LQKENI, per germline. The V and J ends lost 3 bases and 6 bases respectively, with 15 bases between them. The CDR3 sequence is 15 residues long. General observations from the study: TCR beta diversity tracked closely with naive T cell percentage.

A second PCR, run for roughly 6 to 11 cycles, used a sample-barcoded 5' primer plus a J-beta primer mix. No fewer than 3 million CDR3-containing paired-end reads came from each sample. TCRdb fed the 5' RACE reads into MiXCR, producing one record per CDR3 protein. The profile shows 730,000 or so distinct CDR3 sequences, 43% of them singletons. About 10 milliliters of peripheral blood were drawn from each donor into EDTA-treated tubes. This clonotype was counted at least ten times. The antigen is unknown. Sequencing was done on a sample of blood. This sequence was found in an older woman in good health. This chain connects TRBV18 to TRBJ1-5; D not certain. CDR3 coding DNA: TGTGCCAGCTCACCGAGGGTAGAGGGCGGTCAGCCCCAGCATTTT. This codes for CASSPRVEGGQPQHF. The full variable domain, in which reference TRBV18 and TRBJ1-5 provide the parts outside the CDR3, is NAGVMQNPRHLVRRRGQEARLRCSPMKGHSHVYWYRQLPEEGLKFMVYLQKENIIDESGMPKERFSAEFPKEGPSILRIQQVVRGDSAAYFCASSPRVEGGQPQHFGDGTRLSIL.